Below are 7 T cell receptor beta chains sequenced from a single sample in a study of T cells in localized non-small cell lung cancer. Profiling relied on immunoSEQ multiplex PCR, and the TCRdb table lists in-frame clones only, not all of them. The sample contains under 12,000 clones, more than 90% of which appear only once. The sample was peripheral blood, taken before any cancer treatment. The receptors were gathered from a male donor aged 60 or over with stage III lung adenocarcinoma.

The chain couples TRBV7-9 to TRBJ1-3; D is unresolved. CDR3 size: 17 residues. The germline V and J ends were trimmed by 1 base and 0 bases, with 13 bases remaining between them. From germline, CDR1 is SEHNR and CDR2 FQNEAQ (reference sequence). This CDR3 is CASSLEGLAFSGNTIYF. CDR3 nucleotides: TGTGCCAGCAGCTTAGAGGGTCTAGCGTTCTCTGGAAACACCATATATTTT.

The rearrangement joins TRBV15 to TRBJ2-7; TRBD1 matches at 8 bases. From germline, CDR1 is LNHNV and CDR2 YYDKDF (reference sequence). The V gene end was trimmed by 1 base and the J gene end by 4 bases; junction bases not matched to a gene: 9. This CDR3 contains 16 residues. CDR3 loop: CATSRGETGEIYEQYF. DNA of the CDR3: TGTGCCACCAGCAGAGGGGAGACAGGGGAGATATACGAGCAGTACTTC. The full variable domain, with the rest looked up from reference TRBV15 and TRBJ2-7, is DAMVIQNPRYQVTQFGKPVTLSCSQTLNHNVMYWYQQKSSQAPKLLFHYYDKDFNNEADTPDNFQSRRPNTSFCFLDIRSPGLGDTAMYLCATSRGETGEIYEQYFGPGTRLTVT.

V and J are TRBV29-1 and TRBJ1-2; 9 bases line up with TRBD1. Germline trimming cut 7 bases from V and 2 bases from J; bases unmatched to any gene: 11. This CDR3 has 15 amino acids. In germline, CDR1 is SQVTM, CDR2 ANQGSEA. The CDR3 coding sequence is TGCAGCGCTACGTTAACAGGGGGCCTGAACTATGGCTACACCTTC. This encodes CSATLTGGLNYGYTF.

This clone was picked up a small number of times. V is TRBV19 and J is TRBJ2-1; D is unclear. V was cut by 3 bases and J by 7 bases, with 7 bases left in between. The germline CDR1 and CDR2 sequences are LNHDA and SQIVND (reference sequence). There are 12 residues in the CDR3. This chain's CDR3 is CASSILWNEQFF. CDR3 coding DNA: TGTGCCAGTAGTATCCTATGGAATGAGCAGTTCTTC.

This chain connects TRBV18 to TRBJ2-7; the D is unclear. The V end lost 4 bases, the J end lost 2 bases, and 9 bases lay between the germline ends. This CDR3 is 13 amino acids long. The V gene's germline CDR1 is KGHSH and CDR2 LQKENI. CDR3: CASSQQVAYEQYF. The CDR3, as DNA: TGTGCCAGCTCACAGCAAGTAGCCTACGAGCAGTACTTC.

The gene calls are TRBV2 and TRBJ2-5; D gene uncertain. The germline CDR1 and CDR2 sequences are SNHLY and FYNNEI. Trimming took off 4 bases at V and 5 bases at J, with 11 bases between the two ends. The CDR3 spans 13 residues. CDR3 region: CASSGNQQETQYF. The CDR3 DNA reads TGTGCCAGCAGTGGTAACCAACAGGAGACCCAGTACTTC.

Only a few counts were recorded for this clone. This rearrangement joins TRBV7-8 to TRBJ1-2, with a weak D call TRBD1 (5 bases). The CDR3 has 16 residues. CDR1 is SGHVS and CDR2 is FQNEAQ in the germline V gene. Trimming took off 1 base at V and 2 bases at J, with 14 bases between the two ends. The CDR3 nucleotides are TGTGCCAGCAGCTTAGGTGCCGGGGGGAGGAACTATGGCTACACCTTC. It specifies CASSLGAGGRNYGYTF.